Listed below are T cell receptor beta chains from one sample, sequenced in a study of Ad26.COV2.S vaccination and SARS-CoV-2 variants. TCRdb's copy holds only in-frame clones and misses some; the assay was immunoSEQ multiplex PCR. In the table there are around 300,000 clones, 65% to 90% of which are singletons. The specimen was peripheral blood, collected in a trial of Ad26.COV2.S vaccine versus placebo. Receptors originate from a person aged 18-65 years who received the Ad26.COV2.S COVID-19 vaccine or a placebo. Both conserved end residues are part of each CDR3. Some rows mark clone size as missing; the rest say once, few, many or name a class of expanded clone.

size: .
V: TRBV19
J: TRBJ1-1
CDR3: CASRRGSLNTEAFF

size: .
V: TRBV27
J: TRBJ2-7
CDR3: CASSLRRGPSYEQYF

size: .
V: TRBV6-2/TRBV6-3
J: TRBJ1-5
CDR3: CASSYPDIESNQPQHF

size: .
V: TRBV4-3
J: TRBJ2-7
CDR3: CASSHVQGSSYEQYF

size: .
V: TRBV6-2/TRBV6-3
J: TRBJ1-5
CDR3: CASSYAGSYNQPQHF

size: .
V: TRBV7-7
J: TRBJ1-2
CDR3: CASSRGTGGSVGYTF

size: few
V: TRBV4-2
J: TRBJ1-1
CDR3: CASSQAGTENTEAFF

size: few
V: TRBV7-2
J: TRBJ1-1
CDR3: CASSHPNTEAFF

size: .
V: TRBV6-5
J: TRBJ1-1
CDR3: CASRGDLRDKGNF

size: .
V: TRBV28
J: TRBJ1-4
CDR3: CASSSLQGAGNEKLFF

size: .
V: TRBV3-1/TRBV3-2
J: TRBJ2-5
CDR3: CASSPLPGREETQYF

size: .
V: TRBV7-2
J: TRBJ1-5
CDR3: CASSLASGRYSEGGNQPQHF

size: .
V: TRBV19
J: TRBJ2-3
CDR3: CASSIVGLITDTQYF

size: .
V: TRBV28
J: TRBJ1-4
CDR3: CASSTPGQGSEKLFF

size: .
V: TRBV19
J: TRBJ2-2
CDR3: CASSEGGYTGELFF

size: .
V: TRBV7-2
J: TRBJ2-7
CDR3: CASSLAGTSLAYEQYF

size: .
V: TRBV2
J: TRBJ2-3
CDR3: CASSVSGVRDTQYF

size: .
V: TRBV14
J: TRBJ2-5
CDR3: CASSPRQGGETQYF

size: .
V: TRBV3-1/TRBV3-2
J: TRBJ1-2
CDR3: CASSLQGAGGYTF

size: .
V: TRBV7-2
J: TRBJ2-1
CDR3: CASSRGRGEQFF

size: .
V: TRBV5-1
J: TRBJ2-5
CDR3: CASRDGLQETQYF

size: .
V: TRBV6-1
J: TRBJ2-3
CDR3: CASSDGGGLGTDTQYF

size: once
V: TRBV12-2
J: TRBJ1-6
CDR3: CASRSEGDSPLHF

size: .
V: TRBV6-5
J: TRBJ1-1
CDR3: CASKQGPNTEAFF